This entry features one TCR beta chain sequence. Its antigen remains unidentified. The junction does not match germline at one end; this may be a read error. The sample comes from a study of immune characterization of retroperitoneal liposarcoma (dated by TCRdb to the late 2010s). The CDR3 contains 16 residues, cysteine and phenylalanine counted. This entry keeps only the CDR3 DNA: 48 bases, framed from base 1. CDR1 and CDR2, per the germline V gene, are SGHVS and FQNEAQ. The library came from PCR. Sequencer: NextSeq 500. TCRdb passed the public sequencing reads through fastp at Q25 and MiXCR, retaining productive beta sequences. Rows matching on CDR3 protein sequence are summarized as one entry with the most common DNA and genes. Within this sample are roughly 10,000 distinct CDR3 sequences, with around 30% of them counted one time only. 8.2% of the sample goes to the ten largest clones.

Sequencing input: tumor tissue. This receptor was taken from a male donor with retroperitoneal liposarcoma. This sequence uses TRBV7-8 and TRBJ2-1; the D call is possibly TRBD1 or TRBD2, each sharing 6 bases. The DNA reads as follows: TGTGTCAGCAGCCCGAAATCGGGGGCCCAATACAATGAGCAGTTCTTC. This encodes CVSSPKSGAQYNEQFF.